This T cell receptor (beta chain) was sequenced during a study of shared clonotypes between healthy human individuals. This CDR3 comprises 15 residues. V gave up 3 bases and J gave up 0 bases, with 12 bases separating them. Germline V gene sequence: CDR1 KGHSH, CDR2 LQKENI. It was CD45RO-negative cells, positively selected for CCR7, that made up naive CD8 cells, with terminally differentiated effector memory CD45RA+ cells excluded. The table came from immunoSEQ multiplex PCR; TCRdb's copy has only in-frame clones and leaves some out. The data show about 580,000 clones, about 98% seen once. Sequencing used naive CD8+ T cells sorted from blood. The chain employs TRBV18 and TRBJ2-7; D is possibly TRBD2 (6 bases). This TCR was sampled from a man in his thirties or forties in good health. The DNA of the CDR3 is TGTGCCAGCTCACCTCAGCGGGCCGTCTCCTACGAGCAGTACTTC. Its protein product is CASSPQRAVSYEQYF. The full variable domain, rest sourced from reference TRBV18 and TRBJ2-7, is NAGVMQNPRHLVRRRGQEARLRCSPMKGHSHVYWYRQLPEEGLKFMVYLQKENIIDESGMPKERFSAEFPKEGPSILRIQQVVRGDSAAYFCASSPQRAVSYEQYFGPGTRLTVT.